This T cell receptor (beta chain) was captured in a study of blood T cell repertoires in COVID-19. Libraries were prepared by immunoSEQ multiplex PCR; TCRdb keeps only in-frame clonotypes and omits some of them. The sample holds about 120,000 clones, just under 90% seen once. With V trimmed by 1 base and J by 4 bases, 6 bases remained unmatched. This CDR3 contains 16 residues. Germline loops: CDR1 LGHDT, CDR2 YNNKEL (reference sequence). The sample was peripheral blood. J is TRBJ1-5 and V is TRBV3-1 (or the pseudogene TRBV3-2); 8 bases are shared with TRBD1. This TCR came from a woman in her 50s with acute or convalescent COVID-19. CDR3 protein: CASSQGTGPRNQPQHF. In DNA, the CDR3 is TGTGCCAGCAGCCAAGGGACAGGGCCAAGGAATCAGCCCCAGCATTTT.